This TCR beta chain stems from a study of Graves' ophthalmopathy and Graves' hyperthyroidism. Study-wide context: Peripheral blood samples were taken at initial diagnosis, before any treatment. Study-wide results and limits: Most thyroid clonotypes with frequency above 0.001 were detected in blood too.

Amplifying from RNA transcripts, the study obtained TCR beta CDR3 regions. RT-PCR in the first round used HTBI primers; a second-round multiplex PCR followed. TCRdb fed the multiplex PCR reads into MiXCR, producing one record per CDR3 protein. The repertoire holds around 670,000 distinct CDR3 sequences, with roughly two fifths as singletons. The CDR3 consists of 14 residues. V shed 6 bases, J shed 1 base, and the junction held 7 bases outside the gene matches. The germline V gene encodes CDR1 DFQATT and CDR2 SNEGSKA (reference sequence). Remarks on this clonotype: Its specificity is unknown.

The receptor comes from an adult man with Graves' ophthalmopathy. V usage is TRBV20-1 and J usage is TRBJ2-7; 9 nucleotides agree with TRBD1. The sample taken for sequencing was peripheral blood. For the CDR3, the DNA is TGCAGTGCCCGCCGGGACAGGGCTTCCTACGAGCAGTACTTC. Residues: CSARRDRASYEQYF.